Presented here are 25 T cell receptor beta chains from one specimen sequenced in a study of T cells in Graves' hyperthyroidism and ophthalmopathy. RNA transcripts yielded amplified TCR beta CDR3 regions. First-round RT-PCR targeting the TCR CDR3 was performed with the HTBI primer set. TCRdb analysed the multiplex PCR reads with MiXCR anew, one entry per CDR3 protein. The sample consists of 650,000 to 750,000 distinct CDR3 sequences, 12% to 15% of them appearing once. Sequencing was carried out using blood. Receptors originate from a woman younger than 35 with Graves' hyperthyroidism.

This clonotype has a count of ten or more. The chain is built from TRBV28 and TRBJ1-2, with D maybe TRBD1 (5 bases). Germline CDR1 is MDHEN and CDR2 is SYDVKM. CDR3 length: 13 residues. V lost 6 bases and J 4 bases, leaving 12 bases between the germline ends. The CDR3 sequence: CASRVNGGYGYTF. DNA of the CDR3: TGTGCCAGCAGGGTAAACGGGGGCTATGGCTACACCTTC.

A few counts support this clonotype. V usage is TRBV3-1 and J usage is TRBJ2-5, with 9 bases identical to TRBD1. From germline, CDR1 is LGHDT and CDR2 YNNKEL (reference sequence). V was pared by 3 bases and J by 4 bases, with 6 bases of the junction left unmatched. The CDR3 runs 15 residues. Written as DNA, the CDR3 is TGTGCCAGCAGCCACCTTGACAGGGGGGGAGAGACCCAGTACTTC. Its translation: CASSHLDRGGETQYF.

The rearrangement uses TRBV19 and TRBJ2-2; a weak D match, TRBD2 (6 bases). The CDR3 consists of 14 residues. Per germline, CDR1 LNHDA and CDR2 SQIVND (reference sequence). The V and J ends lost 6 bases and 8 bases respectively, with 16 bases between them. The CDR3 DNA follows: TGTGCCAGTAGCCCCGGGACTGTTCTTGGGGAGCTGTTTTTT. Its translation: CASSPGTVLGELFF.

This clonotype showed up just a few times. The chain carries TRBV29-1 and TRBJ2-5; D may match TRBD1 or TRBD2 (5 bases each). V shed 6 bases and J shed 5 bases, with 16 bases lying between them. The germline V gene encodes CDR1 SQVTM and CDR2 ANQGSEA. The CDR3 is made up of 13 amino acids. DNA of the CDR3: TGCAGCGTGACGGGACCCAACTATGAGACCCAGTACTTC. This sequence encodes CSVTGPNYETQYF. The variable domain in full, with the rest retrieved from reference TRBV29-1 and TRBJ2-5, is SAVISQKPSRDICQRGTSLTIQCQVDSQVTMMFWYRQQPGQSLTLIATANQGSEATYESGFVIDKFPISRPNLTFSTLTVSNMSPEDSSIYLCSVTGPNYETQYFGPGTRLLVL.

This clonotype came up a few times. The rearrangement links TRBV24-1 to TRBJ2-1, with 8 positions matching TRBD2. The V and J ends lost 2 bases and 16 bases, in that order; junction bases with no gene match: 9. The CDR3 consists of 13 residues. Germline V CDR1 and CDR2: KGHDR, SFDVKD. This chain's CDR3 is CATSDSGTREAFF. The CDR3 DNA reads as TGTGCCACCAGTGATTCCGGGACTAGGGAGGCCTTCTTC.

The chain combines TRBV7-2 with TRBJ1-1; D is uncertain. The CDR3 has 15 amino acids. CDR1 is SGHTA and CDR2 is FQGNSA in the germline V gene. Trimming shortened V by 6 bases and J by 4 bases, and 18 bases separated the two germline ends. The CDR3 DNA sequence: TGTGCCAGCAGTTATCCCCGGGTTGGGAGCACTGAAGCTTTCTTT. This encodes CASSYPRVGSTEAFF.

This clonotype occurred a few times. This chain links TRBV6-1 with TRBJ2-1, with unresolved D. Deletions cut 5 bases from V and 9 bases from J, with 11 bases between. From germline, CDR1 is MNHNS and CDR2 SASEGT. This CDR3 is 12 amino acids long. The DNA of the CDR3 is TGTGCCAGCAGTCTAATTACCGGTGAGCAGTTCTTC. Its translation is CASSLITGEQFF.

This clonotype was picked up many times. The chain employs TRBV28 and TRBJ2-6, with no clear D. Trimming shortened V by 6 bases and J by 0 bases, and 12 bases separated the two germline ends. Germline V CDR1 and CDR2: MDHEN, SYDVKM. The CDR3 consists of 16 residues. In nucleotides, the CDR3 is TGTGCCAGCAGCCGATTAACCTCCTCTGGGGCCAACGTCCTGACTTTC. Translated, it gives CASSRLTSSGANVLTF.

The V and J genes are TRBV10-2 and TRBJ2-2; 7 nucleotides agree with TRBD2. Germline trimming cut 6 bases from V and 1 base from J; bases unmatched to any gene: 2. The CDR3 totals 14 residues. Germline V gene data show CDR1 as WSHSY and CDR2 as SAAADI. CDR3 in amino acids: CASRASGNTGELFF. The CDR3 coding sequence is TGCGCCAGCAGGGCTAGCGGGAACACCGGGGAGCTGTTTTTT.

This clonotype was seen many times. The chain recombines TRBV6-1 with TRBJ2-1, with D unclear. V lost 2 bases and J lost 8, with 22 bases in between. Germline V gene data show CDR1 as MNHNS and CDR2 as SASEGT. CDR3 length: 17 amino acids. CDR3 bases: TGTGCCAGCAGTGAAAGACGTTACAACATATACATCGATGAGCAGTTCTTC. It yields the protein CASSERRYNIYIDEQFF.

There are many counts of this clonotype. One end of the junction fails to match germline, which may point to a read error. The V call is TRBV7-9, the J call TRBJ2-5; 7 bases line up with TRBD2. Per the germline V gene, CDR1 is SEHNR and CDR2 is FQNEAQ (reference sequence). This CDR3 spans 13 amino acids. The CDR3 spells CASSFPSSGPSNF. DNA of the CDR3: TGTGCCAGCAGCTTTCCATCTAGCGGACCCTCTAACTTC. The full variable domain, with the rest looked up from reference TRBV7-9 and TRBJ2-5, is DTGVSQNPRHKITKRGQNVTFRCDPISEHNRLYWYRQTLGQGPEFLTYFQNEAQLEKSRLLSDRFSAERPKGSFSTLEIQRTEQGDSAMYLCASSFPSSGPSNFGPGTRLLVL.

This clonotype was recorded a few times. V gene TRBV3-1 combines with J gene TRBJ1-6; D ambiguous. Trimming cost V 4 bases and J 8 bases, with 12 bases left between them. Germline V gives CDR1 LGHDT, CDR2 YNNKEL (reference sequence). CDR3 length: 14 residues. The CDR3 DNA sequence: TGTGCCAGCAGCCCGAATATGGGGTATTCACCCCTCCACTTT. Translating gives CASSPNMGYSPLHF.

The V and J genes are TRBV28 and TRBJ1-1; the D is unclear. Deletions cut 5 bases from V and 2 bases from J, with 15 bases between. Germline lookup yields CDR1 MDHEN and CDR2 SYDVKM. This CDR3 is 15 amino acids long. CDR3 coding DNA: TGTGCCAGCAGTCAACTCCCCCCAGGAAACACTGAAGCTTTCTTT. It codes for CASSQLPPGNTEAFF.

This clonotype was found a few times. The CDR3 coding sequence is TGTGCCAGTAGTATAATCGGAGGGAGCTACGAGCAGTACTTC. Amino acid sequence: CASSIIGGSYEQYF. The chain carries TRBV19 and TRBJ2-7; possible D gene TRBD2, 6 bases. This CDR3 has 14 residues. Germline V gene sequence: CDR1 LNHDA, CDR2 SQIVND (reference sequence). V was pared by 2 bases and J by 3 bases, with 11 bases between.

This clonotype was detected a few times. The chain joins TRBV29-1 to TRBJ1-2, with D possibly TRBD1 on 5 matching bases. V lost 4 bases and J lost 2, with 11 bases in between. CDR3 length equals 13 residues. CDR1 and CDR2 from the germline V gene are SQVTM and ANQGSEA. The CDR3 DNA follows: TGCAGCGTTGGGGACTCTCGGAACTATGGCTACACCTTC. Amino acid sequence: CSVGDSRNYGYTF.

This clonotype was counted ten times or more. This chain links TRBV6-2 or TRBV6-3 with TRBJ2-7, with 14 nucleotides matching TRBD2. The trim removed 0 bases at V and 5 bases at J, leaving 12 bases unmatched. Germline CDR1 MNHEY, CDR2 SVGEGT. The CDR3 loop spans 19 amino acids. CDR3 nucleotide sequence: TGTGCCAGCAGTTACTCGACGGAGAGGGGACTAGCGGGAGTCGACGAGCAGTACTTC. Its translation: CASSYSTERGLAGVDEQYF.

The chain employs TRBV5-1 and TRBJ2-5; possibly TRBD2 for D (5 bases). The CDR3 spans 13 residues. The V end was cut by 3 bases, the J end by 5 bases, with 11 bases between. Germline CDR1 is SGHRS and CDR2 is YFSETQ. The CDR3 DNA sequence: TGCGCCAGCAGCTCACGACCGGGGGAGACCCAGTACTTC. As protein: CASSSRPGETQYF.

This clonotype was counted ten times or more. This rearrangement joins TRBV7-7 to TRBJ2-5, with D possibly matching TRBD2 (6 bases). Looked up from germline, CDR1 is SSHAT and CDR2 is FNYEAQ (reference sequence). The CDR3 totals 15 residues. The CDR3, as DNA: TGTGCTAGCGGCCTACAGAGTGGCCCCCAAGAGACCCAGTACTTC. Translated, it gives CASGLQSGPQETQYF.

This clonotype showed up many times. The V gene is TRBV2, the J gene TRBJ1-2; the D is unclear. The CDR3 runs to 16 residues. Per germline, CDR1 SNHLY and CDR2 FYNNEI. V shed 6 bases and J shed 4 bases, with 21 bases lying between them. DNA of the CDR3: TGTGCCAGCAGGATTGATACGGCGATTCTTCGCTATGGCTACACCTTC. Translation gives CASRIDTAILRYGYTF.

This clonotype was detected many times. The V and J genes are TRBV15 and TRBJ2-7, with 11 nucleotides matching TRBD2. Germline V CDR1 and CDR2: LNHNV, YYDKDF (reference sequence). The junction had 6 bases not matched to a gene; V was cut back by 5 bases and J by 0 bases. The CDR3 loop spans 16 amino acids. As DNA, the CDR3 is TGTGCCACCAGCGGGGGACTAGCGGAACCCTCCTACGAGCAGTACTTC. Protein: CATSGGLAEPSYEQYF.

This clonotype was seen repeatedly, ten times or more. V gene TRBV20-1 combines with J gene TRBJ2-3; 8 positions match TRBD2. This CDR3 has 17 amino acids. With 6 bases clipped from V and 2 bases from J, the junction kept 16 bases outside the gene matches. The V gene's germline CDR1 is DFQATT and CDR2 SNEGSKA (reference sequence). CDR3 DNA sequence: TGCAGTGCCCCAACTGGAACCGGGACTAGGGTCACAGATACGCAGTATTTT. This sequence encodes CSAPTGTGTRVTDTQYF.

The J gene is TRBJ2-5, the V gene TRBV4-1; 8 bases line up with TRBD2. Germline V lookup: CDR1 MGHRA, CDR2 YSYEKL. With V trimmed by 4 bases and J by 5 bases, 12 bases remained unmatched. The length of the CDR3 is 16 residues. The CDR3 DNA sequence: TGCGCCAGCAGCCCCTCCGGGACTAGAGGGGGGGAGACCCAGTACTTC. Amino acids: CASSPSGTRGGETQYF.

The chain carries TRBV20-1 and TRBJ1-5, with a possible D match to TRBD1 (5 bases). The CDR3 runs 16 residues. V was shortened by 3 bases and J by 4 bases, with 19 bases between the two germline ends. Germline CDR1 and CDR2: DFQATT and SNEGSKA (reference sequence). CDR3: CSASRRETLRNQPQHF. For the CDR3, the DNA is TGCAGTGCTAGTCGCAGGGAAACCTTGAGGAATCAGCCCCAGCATTTT.

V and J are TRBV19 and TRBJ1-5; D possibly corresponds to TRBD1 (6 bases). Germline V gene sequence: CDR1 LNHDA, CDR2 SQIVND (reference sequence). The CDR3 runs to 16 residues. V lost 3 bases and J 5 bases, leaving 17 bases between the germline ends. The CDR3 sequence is CASSMPDSGAYQPQHF. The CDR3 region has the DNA TGTGCCAGTAGTATGCCGGACTCAGGGGCCTATCAGCCCCAGCATTTT.

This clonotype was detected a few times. The CDR3 reads CASRRAAGELFF. The CDR3 region has the DNA TGTGCCAGCAGAAGAGCGGCCGGGGAGCTGTTTTTT. The rearrangement links TRBV6-2 or TRBV6-3 to TRBJ2-2; weak D call: TRBD2 (5 bases). The germline gives CDR1 MNHEY, CDR2 SVGEGT. V was cut by 6 bases and J by 6 bases, with 8 bases left in between. The CDR3 totals 12 residues.